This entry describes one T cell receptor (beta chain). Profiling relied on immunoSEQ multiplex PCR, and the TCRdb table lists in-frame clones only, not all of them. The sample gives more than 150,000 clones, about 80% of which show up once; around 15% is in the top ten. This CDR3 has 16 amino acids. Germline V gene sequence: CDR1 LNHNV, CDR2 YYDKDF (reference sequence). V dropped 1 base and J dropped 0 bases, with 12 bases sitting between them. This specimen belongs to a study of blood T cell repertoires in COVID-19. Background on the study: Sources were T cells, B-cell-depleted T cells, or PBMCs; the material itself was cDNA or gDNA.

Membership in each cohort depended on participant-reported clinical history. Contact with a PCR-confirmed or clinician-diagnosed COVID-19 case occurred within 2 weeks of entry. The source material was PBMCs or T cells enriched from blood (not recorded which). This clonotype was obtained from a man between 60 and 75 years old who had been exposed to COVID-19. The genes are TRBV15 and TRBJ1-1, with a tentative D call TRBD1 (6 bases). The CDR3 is CATSRGRGSMNTEAFF. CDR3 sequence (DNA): TGTGCCACCAGCAGAGGCAGGGGTTCCATGAACACTGAAGCTTTCTTT.